This record covers a single T cell receptor beta chain. Which antigen it targets is not known. No base-level quality is on record; no much larger clone is a single base apart. The cohort was made up of 500 to 800 healthy bone marrow donors. At the time of sampling, every cohort member was nominally healthy, though immune exposures that went unrecorded were likely present. The donor tested CMV seronegative and was one of the 352 seronegative cohort members. A peripheral blood sample was collected from each donor, and TCR beta sequencing was performed on peripheral blood mononuclear cells. Genomic DNA was extracted from the blood cell samples with the Qiagen DNeasy Blood Extraction Kit. This sample is drawn from a study of cytomegalovirus exposure and HLA in healthy donors (dated by TCRdb to 2017 to 2019). Study-level background: In an earlier analysis of approximately 640 of the donors, under 300 Gb of sequence data and some 100 million unique TCR beta sequences from about 180 million T cells were reported. Among roughly 400 genotyped donors of the cohort, an average of approximately 240,000 unique TCR beta nucleotide sequences was sequenced per donor, of which 15% to 20% were non-productive. The later analysis used no new phenotypic data to find candidate immune exposures, relying instead on TCR beta sequences and their occurrence across donors. An early release covering 550 to 650 HLA-typed donors comprised approximately 290 gigabases of sequencing data and around 86 million unique TCR sequences. Roughly five DR-DQ haplotypes were handled as single units for association and clustering, since linkage in the cohort was strong. To predict cytomegalovirus infection status, the study combined high-throughput TCR immunosequencing, statistical association of individual TCRs with disease status, and machine learning. The number of donors typed differed by locus, with roughly 629-640 for A, B, C, DRB1 and DQB1, around 520 for DQA1, 600 to 610 for DPA1, and some 440 for DPB1. HLA typing included class I and class II loci at four-digit resolution. Of the 300 to 450 genotyped donors, over 65% fell in the genetic ancestry cluster associated with self-reported Caucasian donors. Alongside the repertoire data, information on donor age, sex, ethnicity and CMV serostatus was compiled. An earlier analysis of around 540 of the donors applied high-throughput TCR beta sequencing to assess whether each TCR beta V gene segment acted as functional or pseudogenic. Using immunosequencing, the study profiled T cell repertoires from around 680 subjects and related those repertoires to cytomegalovirus serostatus. Besides the first cohort of approximately 710 subjects, a separate validation cohort made up of 120 different subjects was used. In a later genetic analysis, genome-wide SNP genotypes for about 55% of the 666 donors were used, and that subset was treated as a discovery cohort. Every discovery cohort repertoire had been produced on one sequencing platform. To study patterns of TCR occurrence, a later analysis re-analyzed previously published TCR beta repertoires from around 660 donors and added high-resolution HLA genotyping. The aim of the study was to test whether cataloging public T cell receptors could identify signatures of past pathogen exposure.

Study-level results and caveats: Across donors, most TCR sequences were observed very rarely, whereas some public TCRs were present in many individuals. A later analysis found that most CMV-associated TCR beta chains appeared HLA-restricted, with HLA associations seemingly driven largely by CMV exposure. In an earlier analysis of fewer than 750 of the donors, most TCR beta V segments were observed in productive rearrangements about 87% or about 30% of the time, broadly matching IMGT annotations. When HLA alleles, especially DR and DQ, strongly co-occurred, attributing TCR associations to individual alleles was difficult. V-gene and J-gene trimming of TCR beta chains was associated with a missense DCLRE1C variant in a later genetic analysis, and the association was replicated in an independent cohort. Roughly uniform sequencing depth across donors was assumed in presence/absence analyses, although this assumption may not hold. Several of the top co-occurrence clusters appeared to be linked to parvovirus B19, influenza, CMV and Epstein-Barr virus, according to a later analysis. Only TCR beta chains were sequenced in this cohort, and the absence of alpha or paired-chain data limited detectable features. Immune exposure information for the cohort was limited to CMV serostatus. Some IMGT-functional V segments, including TRBV6-2 and TRBV6-3, could not be told apart with the 87-base-pair reads, so those segments were excluded. Correlated functional status among segregating V segments might be attributable to linkage disequilibrium, but an unknown experimental factor could not be ruled out. At a false discovery rate of 0.05, a later analysis linked fewer than 20,000 TCR beta sequences to specific HLA alleles. In a later analysis, HLA-associated TCR beta chains were found to be more clonally expanded and to have lower generation probabilities than equally common non-associated chains. A later genetic analysis reported fewer N-insertions in productive TCRs among donors in an Asian-associated ancestry cluster than the roughly 650-donor mean. The study listed 164 TCR beta chains as associated with cytomegalovirus. The authors suggested that the approach could potentially be generalized to other disease states and immunological phenotypes. Because some donors lacked HLA typing at each locus, the association tests relied only on the typed subset. A further reported finding was that TCR beta sequences accurately predicted the HLA-A and HLA-B alleles for most subjects in the first cohort. A cluster of highly shared sequence variants was judged likely to be a technical artifact of the sequencing pipeline. Over 15 rarely observed V segments, including chromosome 9 orphons, were excluded from the earlier analysis of about 600 of the donors because counts were too low. In vitro tests confirmed that a few of the cytomegalovirus-associated TCR beta chains recognize cytomegalovirus antigens. The classifier was reported to diagnose cytomegalovirus status with high specificity and sensitivity in both the original cohort and the validation cohort. In a later analysis, TCR association rates were found to vary across HLA loci, with the most associated TCRs seen for DRB1 alleles and the fewest for HLA-C alleles.

The library was obtained by the immunoSEQ multiplex PCR assay. The multiplex PCR relied on a mix of 60 forward primers for TCR Vbeta segments and 13 reverse primers for TCR Jbeta segments. Amplification of the CDR3 region of rearranged TCR beta genes was performed with a multiplex PCR assay on genomic DNA. The amplified TCR beta libraries were sequenced on the Illumina HiSeq System as 87-base-pair reads. The study's own analysis went as follows. A later analysis tallied about 77 million unique TCR beta chains across the 610 or so repertoires, and about 10 million of those chains were shared by two or more donors. Raw reads were error-corrected and collapsed into unique sequences with a nearest-neighbor algorithm that merged closely related sequences to remove PCR and sequencing errors. Alignment of CDR3 sequences to IMGT reference sequences was used to assign V, D and J gene segments. For a sequence to be retained, a match of at least six nucleotides to both a V gene segment and a J gene segment was required. A rearrangement counted as productive if the CDR3 had no stop codons and remained in frame with V and J, and every other rearrangement counted as non-productive. Following IMGT convention, CDR3 was defined as the stretch from the second conserved V-encoded cysteine to the conserved J-encoded phenylalanine. Sequences without an unambiguous match to a single V gene segment were excluded from the earlier analysis of about 630 of the donors. In an earlier analysis of 450 to 750 of the donors, a V segment was called functional when productive rearrangements were above 56.7%, and segregating when the standard deviation between donors exceeded 5%. To diagnose cytomegalovirus status from the catalog of TCR beta chain sequences, a statistical classification framework was built. In a later analysis, TCR nucleotide sequences were compared against IMGT/GENE-DB human TR gene sequences so that V and J genes could be assigned. Using the TCRdist pipeline, a later analysis assigned CDR3 sequences along with most-parsimonious VDJ recombination scenarios. In a later analysis, each TCR beta chain was defined by its CDR3 amino acid sequence together with its V-gene family, and reads without a unique V-gene family were excluded. A later analysis removed roughly 590 highly shared, low-generation-probability nucleotide sequences to deal with suspected cross-contamination and a sequencing artifact. In a later analysis, a clonal expansion index for each public chain was calculated from normalized within-repertoire ranks of inferred template counts. Generation probabilities in a later analysis came from a VDJ recombination model fitted to out-of-frame rearrangements, and those results were checked against IGoR. A later analysis scored TCR-TCR, TCR-HLA and TCR-CMV co-occurrence with hypergeometric tests, applying a repertoire-size bias correction to TCR pairs. In a later analysis, false discovery rates were estimated by permuting HLA or CMV assignments 20 times. A later analysis grouped co-occurring TCRs with DBSCAN, adding TCRdist sequence similarity when clustering within HLA-allele-positive subsets. For co-occurrence clustering, repertoires with fewer than 30,000 or more than 120,000 public chains were excluded, along with a handful of repertoires with anomalous nucleotide sharing. The source is immuneACCESS, and TCRdb retained only in-frame sequences with V and J called. Part of the clones is not carried over; for the studies checked, unresolved V genes explain less than half of this, and the remainder is unexplained. That table supplies the V and J calls and clone size; D and trimming were determined from the DNA. The sample records over 150,000 clones, around 77% of which are singletons. The ten most abundant clones make up just under 3% of the sample.

V lost 0 bases and J lost 8 bases, and the count of bases not matched to a germline gene is 5. The CDR3 runs 15 amino acids, cysteine and phenylalanine included. Only the CDR3 portion is preserved as DNA: 45 bases, with reading frame beginning at the first base. The CDR1 and CDR2 encoded by the germline V gene are SGHDT and YYEEEE. The origin of this receptor is a woman aged 30 to 39 in good health and CMV-seronegative. Sequencing was done on a sample of PBMCs. The sequence links TRBV5-6 to TRBJ1-4, with 9 middle bases fitting TRBD1. The nucleotide sequence is TGTGCCAGCAGCTTGGCCGGGACAGGGAACGAAAAACTGTTTTTT. Translated, this is CASSLAGTGNEKLFF.